A selection of T cell receptor beta chains follows, all from one sample in a study of blood T cell repertoires in COVID-19. Assay used: immunoSEQ multiplex PCR; TCRdb lists only in-frame clones, some missing. Among 55,000 to 60,000 clones listed, roughly 80% were seen once. The sequencing sample was made of peripheral blood. These receptors came from a man aged 65-85 years with active COVID-19. Each CDR3 is given with its conserved first and last residue. D genes are given only for firm matches. Clone size is shown for a subset of rows, as once, few, many or a class of expanded clone.

length: 11
J: TRBJ1-1
V: TRBV6-5
size: -
D: -
DNA: TGTGCCAGTTCTCGGGGCACTGAAGCTTTCTTT
CDR3: CASSRGTEAFF

length: 17
J: TRBJ1-2
V: TRBV7-2
size: once
D: -
DNA: TGTGCCAGCAGCTCCCGGGGGGGAACAACTTCTAACTATGGCTACACCTTC
CDR3: CASSSRGGTTSNYGYTF

length: 15
J: TRBJ2-1
V: TRBV11-2
size: -
D: -
DNA: TGTGCCAGCAGCTTAGACGCGGGGTATGGTTGGGGGCAGTTCTTC
CDR3: CASSLDAGYGWGQFF

length: 17
J: TRBJ2-4
V: TRBV27
size: -
D: -
DNA: TGTGCCAGCAGTTCCCCGTCGTCGAGCGGGTCCCTCGGCATTCAGTACTTC
CDR3: CASSSPSSSGSLGIQYF

length: 15
J: TRBJ2-7
V: TRBV7-2
size: -
D: TRBD1
DNA: TGTGCCAGCAGCTTACAACAGGGGTTATTGTACGAGCAGTACTTC
CDR3: CASSLQQGLLYEQYF

length: 15
J: TRBJ1-5
V: TRBV7-2
size: -
D: -
DNA: TGTGCCAGCAGCTTAGGTAACAGCAACCATCAGCCCCAGCATTTT
CDR3: CASSLGNSNHQPQHF

length: 16
J: TRBJ2-1
V: TRBV11-1
size: -
D: TRBD2
DNA: TGTGCCAGCAGCTTAACAGAGCGGGAGAGTCACAATGAGCAGTTCTTC
CDR3: CASSLTERESHNEQFF

length: 14
J: TRBJ1-2
V: TRBV11-1
size: -
D: TRBD1
DNA: TGTGCCAGCAGTCCGGACAGGGTCGCCTATGGCTACACCTTC
CDR3: CASSPDRVAYGYTF

length: 17
J: TRBJ2-3
V: TRBV7-3
size: -
D: -
DNA: TGTGCCAGCAGCCCACCCGGGTCAACAGGGATGGGAGATACGCAGTATTTT
CDR3: CASSPPGSTGMGDTQYF

length: 13
J: TRBJ1-1
V: TRBV28
size: -
D: TRBD1
DNA: TGTGCCAGCAGCGGACAGGTGAACACTGAAGCTTTCTTT
CDR3: CASSGQVNTEAFF

length: 15
J: TRBJ2-5
V: TRBV6-2/TRBV6-3
size: -
D: TRBD2
DNA: TGTGCCAGCAGTTACTCGCGGGGAGGGGCAAAGACCCAGTACTTC
CDR3: CASSYSRGGAKTQYF

length: 14
J: TRBJ1-5
V: TRBV30
size: -
D: -
DNA: TGTGCCTGGAGTAAGCAGGGCAGCAATCAGCCCCAGCATTTT
CDR3: CAWSKQGSNQPQHF

length: 20
J: TRBJ2-3
V: TRBV6-2/TRBV6-3
size: -
D: TRBD2
DNA: TGTGCCAGCAGTTACCCAAAGATCAGCGGGAGGATTGGCAAGGCAGATACGCAGTATTTT
CDR3: CASSYPKISGRIGKADTQYF

length: 14
J: TRBJ1-2
V: TRBV6-5
size: medium-sized
D: -
DNA: TGTGCCAGCAGCCCCCAGGGTGGAGCCTATGGCTACACCTTC
CDR3: CASSPQGGAYGYTF

length: 13
J: TRBJ1-1
V: TRBV19
size: -
D: TRBD1
DNA: TGTGCCAGTAACAGGGGGCGACCCACTGAAGCTTTCTTT
CDR3: CASNRGRPTEAFF

length: 13
J: TRBJ2-1
V: TRBV9
size: -
D: TRBD2
DNA: TGTGCCAGCGGGAGGGCCGGTTTCGATGAGCAGTTCTTC
CDR3: CASGRAGFDEQFF

length: 15
J: TRBJ2-3
V: TRBV7-3
size: -
D: -
DNA: TGTGCCAGCAGCCTCGGCAGGGGCAGCACAGATACGCAGTATTTT
CDR3: CASSLGRGSTDTQYF

length: 13
J: TRBJ2-1
V: TRBV3-1/TRBV3-2
size: -
D: -
DNA: TGTGCCAGCAGCCAAGACACCTACAATGAGCAGTTCTTC
CDR3: CASSQDTYNEQFF

length: 12
J: TRBJ2-7
V: TRBV6-5
size: -
D: TRBD1
DNA: TGTGCCAGCAGTAAAACAGGGGGAGAGCAGTACTTC
CDR3: CASSKTGGEQYF

length: 13
J: TRBJ2-1
V: TRBV2
size: -
D: -
DNA: TGTGCCAGCTCCTTTAACACCTACAATGAGCAGTTCTTC
CDR3: CASSFNTYNEQFF

length: 19
J: TRBJ2-3
V: TRBV5-4
size: -
D: TRBD1
DNA: TGTGCCAGCAGCTCAGGGACAGGGCGGACGGGAGGAAGCACAGATACGCAGTATTTT
CDR3: CASSSGTGRTGGSTDTQYF

length: 13
J: TRBJ2-3
V: TRBV18
size: -
D: TRBD2
DNA: TGTGCCAGCTCCCCCCGGGAGGAGGTTACGCAGTATTTT
CDR3: CASSPREEVTQYF

length: 16
J: TRBJ1-2
V: TRBV6-2/TRBV6-3
size: -
D: TRBD1
DNA: TGTGCCAGCAGTCGAAGGGACAGAATAGCTAACTATGGCTACACCTTC
CDR3: CASSRRDRIANYGYTF

length: 17
J: TRBJ2-5
V: TRBV7-2
size: -
D: TRBD1
DNA: TGTGCCAGCAGCACCCGATCCCCCGGGACAGAGCAAGAGACCCAGTACTTC
CDR3: CASSTRSPGTEQETQYF

length: 18
J: TRBJ2-1
V: TRBV19
size: -
D: TRBD2
DNA: TGTGCCAGTAGTATGGACTCAATAGGGACTAGCGGGAGAAAGGAGCAGTTCTTC
CDR3: CASSMDSIGTSGRKEQFF

length: 14
J: TRBJ2-7
V: TRBV7-9
size: -
D: TRBD2
DNA: TGTGCCAGCAGCCCTCTAGCGGGAGCACGGGAGCAGTACTTC
CDR3: CASSPLAGAREQYF

length: 16
J: TRBJ2-1
V: TRBV4-1
size: few
D: -
DNA: TGCGCCAGCAGCCAAGATATCCGGGAGACATACAATGAGCAGTTCTTC
CDR3: CASSQDIRETYNEQFF

length: 18
J: TRBJ2-7
V: TRBV5-5
size: -
D: TRBD2
DNA: TGTGCCAGCAGCCCCTCCCGGACTAGCGGGAGGGCCTTCGGCGAGCAGTACTTC
CDR3: CASSPSRTSGRAFGEQYF

length: 14
J: TRBJ2-1
V: TRBV15
size: -
D: TRBD2
DNA: TGTGCCACCAGCAGAGGACTAGCAGACCGTGAGGGGTTCTTC
CDR3: CATSRGLADREGFF

length: 17
J: TRBJ2-2
V: TRBV5-6
size: -
D: -
DNA: TGTGCCAGCAGCTTACGACTCGCCTTCGGAAACACCGGGGAGCTGTTTTTT
CDR3: CASSLRLAFGNTGELFF

length: 16
J: TRBJ2-7
V: TRBV5-4
size: -
D: TRBD2
DNA: TGTGCCAGCAGCGTCGCCGGGACTAGCGGGAGGGGCGAGCAGTACTTC
CDR3: CASSVAGTSGRGEQYF

length: 16
J: TRBJ2-1
V: TRBV27
size: -
D: TRBD2
DNA: TGTGCCAGCAGTTTGAACGGGAGGCAGGCCTACAATGAGCAGTTCTTC
CDR3: CASSLNGRQAYNEQFF

length: 13
J: TRBJ1-2
V: TRBV2
size: -
D: -
DNA: TGTGCCAGCAGTGAAGGGGCAGGGTATGGCTACACCTTC
CDR3: CASSEGAGYGYTF

length: 13
J: TRBJ2-7
V: TRBV11-3
size: once
D: -
DNA: TGTGCCAGCAGCTCAGGCGGGCAGTACGAGCAGTACTTC
CDR3: CASSSGGQYEQYF

length: 16
J: TRBJ2-1
V: TRBV7-9
size: -
D: -
DNA: TGTGCCAGCAGCTTAGGCGCCGGGAGTCGCTACAATGAGCAGTTCTTC
CDR3: CASSLGAGSRYNEQFF

length: 17
J: TRBJ2-2
V: TRBV7-9
size: -
D: TRBD2
DNA: TGTGCCAGCAGCTTAGGAGCGACTAGCGAGGACACCGGGGAGCTGTTTTTT
CDR3: CASSLGATSEDTGELFF

length: 13
J: TRBJ1-1
V: TRBV19
size: -
D: -
DNA: TGTGCCAGTAAAGGGACATCCACCTGGGGAGTTTTCTTT
CDR3: CASKGTSTWGVFF

length: 13
J: TRBJ2-7
V: TRBV19
size: -
D: -
DNA: TGTGCCAGTAGTAGGAAACAGGGAGACGAGCAGTACTTC
CDR3: CASSRKQGDEQYF

length: 13
J: TRBJ1-1
V: TRBV7-9
size: -
D: -
DNA: TGTGCCAGCAGCCTACAGGGGAACACTGAAGCTTTCTTT
CDR3: CASSLQGNTEAFF

length: 15
J: TRBJ2-7
V: TRBV4-3
size: -
D: TRBD2
DNA: TGCGCCAGCAGCCAAGAGTCTAGCGGGAGTTACGAGCAGTACTTC
CDR3: CASSQESSGSYEQYF